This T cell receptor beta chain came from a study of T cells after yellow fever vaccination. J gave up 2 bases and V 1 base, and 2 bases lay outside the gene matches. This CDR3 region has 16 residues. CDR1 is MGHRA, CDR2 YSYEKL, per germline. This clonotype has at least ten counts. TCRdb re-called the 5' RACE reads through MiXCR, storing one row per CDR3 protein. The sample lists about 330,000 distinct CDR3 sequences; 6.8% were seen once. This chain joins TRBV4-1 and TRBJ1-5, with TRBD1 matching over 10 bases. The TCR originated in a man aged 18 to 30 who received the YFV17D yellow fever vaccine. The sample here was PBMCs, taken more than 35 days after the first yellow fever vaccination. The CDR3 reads CASSQGQGAGNQPQHF. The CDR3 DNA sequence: TGCGCCAGCAGCCAAGGACAGGGGGCCGGCAATCAGCCCCAGCATTTT.